These T cell receptor beta chains were read from a single sample in a study of identical twins. Using its own MiXCR run on the 5' RACE reads, TCRdb lists one record per CDR3 protein. The data contain some 900,000 distinct CDR3 sequences, approximately 13% of them singletons. The data were also submitted as part of a second study, on yellow fever vaccine responses in identical twins.

The sequenced material came from PBMCs. The source of these receptors is a woman aged 18 to 35 in good health. Each CDR3 is given with its conserved first and last residue. Each record gives: D gene, clone size, J gene, V gene, CDR3 DNA, CDR3 protein. The D gene is left open where the match is weak. Size is stated for part of the rows, as once, few or many counts, or as a class when the clone is expanded.

D gene: TRBD2; clone size: few; J gene: TRBJ2-3; V gene: TRBV9; CDR3 DNA: TGTGCCAGCAATCTAGCGGGAGAGGTAGATACGCAGTATTTT; CDR3 protein: CASNLAGEVDTQYF
D gene: .; clone size: .; J gene: TRBJ2-3; V gene: TRBV5-1; CDR3 DNA: TGCGCCAGCAGCTTGGTGGGGGAGTGGGCAGATACGCAGTATTTT; CDR3 protein: CASSLVGEWADTQYF
D gene: .; clone size: .; J gene: TRBJ2-2; V gene: TRBV5-1; CDR3 DNA: TGCGCCAGCAGCTTTACAGGGGAGGGGACCGGGGAGCTGTTTTTT; CDR3 protein: CASSFTGEGTGELFF
D gene: TRBD1; clone size: many; J gene: TRBJ1-4; V gene: TRBV5-1; CDR3 DNA: TGCGCCAGCAGGGGACAGCAAGACGAAAAACTGTTTTTT; CDR3 protein: CASRGQQDEKLFF
D gene: .; clone size: few; J gene: TRBJ2-1; V gene: TRBV24-1; CDR3 DNA: TGTGCCACCAGTGACCCTAGTCGATCTGCCTACAATGAGCAGTTCTTC; CDR3 protein: CATSDPSRSAYNEQFF
D gene: .; clone size: many; J gene: TRBJ2-7; V gene: TRBV9; CDR3 DNA: TGTGCCAGCAGCCTAAGTCGTCAGGATCCCCTCGAGCAGTACTTC; CDR3 protein: CASSLSRQDPLEQYF
D gene: .; clone size: .; J gene: TRBJ2-7; V gene: TRBV25-1; CDR3 DNA: TGTGCCAGCAGTGAAAGGGTCTGGGACGAGCAGTACTTC; CDR3 protein: CASSERVWDEQYF
D gene: .; clone size: few; J gene: TRBJ1-5; V gene: TRBV2; CDR3 DNA: TGTGCCAGCAGGTCCTTTGGACAGCCCCAGCATTTT; CDR3 protein: CASRSFGQPQHF
D gene: .; clone size: .; J gene: TRBJ2-7; V gene: TRBV20-1; CDR3 DNA: TGCAGTGCTAGTACCACAGGGAAGGGATCCTACGAGCAGTACTTC; CDR3 protein: CSASTTGKGSYEQYF
D gene: TRBD2; clone size: few; J gene: TRBJ2-3; V gene: TRBV29-1; CDR3 DNA: TGCAGCGTGGGGGGTACTAGCGGCTTCACAGATACGCAGTATTTT; CDR3 protein: CSVGGTSGFTDTQYF
D gene: .; clone size: many; J gene: TRBJ2-2; V gene: TRBV2; CDR3 DNA: TGTGCCAGCAGTGAAGCGGTCTACACCGGGGAGCTGTTTTTT; CDR3 protein: CASSEAVYTGELFF
D gene: .; clone size: .; J gene: TRBJ2-2; V gene: TRBV7-6; CDR3 DNA: TGTGCCAGCAGCTTAGAGTCTAGGGGAAACACCGGGGAGCTGTTTTTT; CDR3 protein: CASSLESRGNTGELFF
D gene: .; clone size: few; J gene: TRBJ1-4; V gene: TRBV5-1; CDR3 DNA: TGCGCCAGCAGCCCCGAACACCGTGAAAAACTGTTTTTT; CDR3 protein: CASSPEHREKLFF
D gene: TRBD1; clone size: .; J gene: TRBJ2-2; V gene: TRBV28; CDR3 DNA: TGTGCCAGCAGTTCTAGGAGGACAGGCGTTCTCTCCGGGGAGCTGTTTTTT; CDR3 protein: CASSSRRTGVLSGELFF
D gene: .; clone size: many; J gene: TRBJ2-5; V gene: TRBV11-2; CDR3 DNA: TGTGCCAGCAGCACTTGGGCTAGCGCTCTCCAAGAGACCCAGTACTTC; CDR3 protein: CASSTWASALQETQYF